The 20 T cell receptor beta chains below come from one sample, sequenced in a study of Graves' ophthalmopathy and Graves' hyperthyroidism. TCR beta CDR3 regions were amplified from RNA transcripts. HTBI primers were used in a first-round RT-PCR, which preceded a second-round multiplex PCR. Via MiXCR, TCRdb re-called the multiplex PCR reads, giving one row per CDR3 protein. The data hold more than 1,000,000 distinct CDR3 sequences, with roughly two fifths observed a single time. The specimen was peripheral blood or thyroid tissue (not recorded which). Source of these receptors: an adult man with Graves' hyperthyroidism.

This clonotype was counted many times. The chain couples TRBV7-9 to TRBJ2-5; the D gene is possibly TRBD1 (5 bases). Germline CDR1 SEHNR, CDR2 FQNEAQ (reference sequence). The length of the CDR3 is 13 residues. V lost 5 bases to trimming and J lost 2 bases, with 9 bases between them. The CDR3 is CASSIRQQETQYF. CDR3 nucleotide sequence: TGTGCCAGCAGCATTCGACAGCAAGAGACCCAGTACTTC.

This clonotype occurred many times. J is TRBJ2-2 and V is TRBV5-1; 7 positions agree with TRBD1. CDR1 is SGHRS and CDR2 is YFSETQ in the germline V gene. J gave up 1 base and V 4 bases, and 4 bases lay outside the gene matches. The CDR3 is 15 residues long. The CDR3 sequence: CASSQTGLNTGELFF. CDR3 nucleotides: TGCGCCAGCAGCCAGACAGGGTTGAACACCGGGGAGCTGTTTTTT. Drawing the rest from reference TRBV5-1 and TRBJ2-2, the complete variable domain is KAGVTQTPRYLIKTRGQQVTLSCSPISGHRSVSWYQQTPGQGLQFLFEYFSETQRNKGNFPGRFSGRQFSNSRSEMNVSTLELGDSALYLCASSQTGLNTGELFFGEGSRLTVL.

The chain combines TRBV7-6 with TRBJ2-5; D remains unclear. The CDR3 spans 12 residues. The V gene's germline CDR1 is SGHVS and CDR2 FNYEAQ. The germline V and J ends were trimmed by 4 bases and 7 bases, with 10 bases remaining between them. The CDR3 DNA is TGTGCCAGCAGCTCAGGTGTAGTGACCCAGTACTTC. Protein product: CASSSGVVTQYF.

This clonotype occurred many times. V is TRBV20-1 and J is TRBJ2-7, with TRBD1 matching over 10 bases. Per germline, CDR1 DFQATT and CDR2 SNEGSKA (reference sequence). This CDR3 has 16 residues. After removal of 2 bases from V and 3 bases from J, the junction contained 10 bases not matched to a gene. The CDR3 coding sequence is TGCAGTGCTAGAACGGGACAGGGGAGTTTGGGCTACGAGCAGTACTTC. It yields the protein CSARTGQGSLGYEQYF.

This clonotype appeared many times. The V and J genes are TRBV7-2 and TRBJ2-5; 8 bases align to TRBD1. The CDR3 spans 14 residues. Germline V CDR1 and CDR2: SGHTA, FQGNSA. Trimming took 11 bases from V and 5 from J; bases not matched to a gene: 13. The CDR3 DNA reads TGTGCCTGCGACAGGGGAGTTTTTACGGAGACCCAGTACTTC. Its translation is CACDRGVFTETQYF. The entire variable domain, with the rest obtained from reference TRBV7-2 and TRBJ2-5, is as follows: GAGVSQSPSNKVTEKGKDVELRCDPISGHTALYWYRQSLGQGLEFLIYFQGNSAPDKSGLPSDRFSAERTGGSVSTLTIQRTQQEDSAVYLCACDRGVFTETQYFGPGTRLLVL.

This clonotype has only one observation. The CDR3 sequence is CASSEPLAGADNEQFF. In DNA, the CDR3 is TGTGCCAGCAGTGAACCTCTAGCGGGGGCTGACAATGAGCAGTTCTTC. This chain joins TRBV25-1 and TRBJ2-1, with TRBD2 matching 10 bases. J gave up 5 bases and V 2 bases, and 6 bases lay outside the gene matches. The CDR3 has 16 residues. The germline V gene has CDR1 MGHDK and CDR2 SYGVNS.

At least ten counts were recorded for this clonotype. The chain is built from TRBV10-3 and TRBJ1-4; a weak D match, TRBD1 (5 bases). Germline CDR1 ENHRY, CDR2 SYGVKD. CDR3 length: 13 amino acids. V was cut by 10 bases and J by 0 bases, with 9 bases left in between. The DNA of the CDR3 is TGTGCCACCCAGGGTGCAACTAATGAAAAACTGTTTTTT. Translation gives CATQGATNEKLFF.

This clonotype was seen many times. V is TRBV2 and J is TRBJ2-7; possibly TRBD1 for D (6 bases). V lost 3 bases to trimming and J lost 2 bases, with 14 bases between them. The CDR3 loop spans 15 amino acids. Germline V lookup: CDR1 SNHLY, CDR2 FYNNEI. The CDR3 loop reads CASSDDGTPTYEQYF. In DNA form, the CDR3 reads TGTGCCAGCAGTGACGACGGGACACCGACCTACGAGCAGTACTTC.

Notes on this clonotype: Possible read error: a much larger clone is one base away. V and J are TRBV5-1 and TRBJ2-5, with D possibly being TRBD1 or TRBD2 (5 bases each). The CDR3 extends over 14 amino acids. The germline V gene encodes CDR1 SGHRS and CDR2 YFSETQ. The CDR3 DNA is TGCGCCAGCAGCCGAGAGTCGGTGGGGGAGACCCAGTGCTTC. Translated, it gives CASSRESVGETQCF. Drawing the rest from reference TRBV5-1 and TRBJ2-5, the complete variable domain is KAGVTQTPRYLIKTRGQQVTLSCSPISGHRSVSWYQQTPGQGLQFLFEYFSETQRNKGNFPGRFSGRQFSNSRSEMNVSTLELGDSALYLCASSRESVGETQCFGPGTRLLVL.

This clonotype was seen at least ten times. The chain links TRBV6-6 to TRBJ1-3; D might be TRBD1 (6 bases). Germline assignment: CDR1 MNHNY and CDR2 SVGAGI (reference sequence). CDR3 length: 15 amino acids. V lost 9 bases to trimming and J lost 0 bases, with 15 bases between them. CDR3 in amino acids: CASQGTTLSGNTIYF. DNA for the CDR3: TGTGCCAGTCAGGGGACAACCCTCTCTGGAAACACCATATATTTT.

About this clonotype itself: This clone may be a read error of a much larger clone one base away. CDR3 region: CAISVYAGQGYEQYF. In nucleotides, the CDR3 is TGTGCCATCAGTGTATATGCCGGGCAGGGCTACGAGCAGTACTTC. The chain recombines TRBV10-3 with TRBJ2-7, with D possibly being TRBD1 (5 bases). The V and J ends lost 4 bases and 3 bases respectively, with 16 bases between them. CDR3 length: 15 amino acids. CDR1 is ENHRY and CDR2 is SYGVKD in the germline V gene.

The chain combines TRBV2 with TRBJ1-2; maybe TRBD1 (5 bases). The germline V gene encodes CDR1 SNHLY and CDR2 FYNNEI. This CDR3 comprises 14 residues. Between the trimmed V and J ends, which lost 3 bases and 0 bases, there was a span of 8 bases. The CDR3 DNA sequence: TGTGCCAGCAGTGACAGGGATGCTAACTATGGCTACACCTTC. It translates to CASSDRDANYGYTF.

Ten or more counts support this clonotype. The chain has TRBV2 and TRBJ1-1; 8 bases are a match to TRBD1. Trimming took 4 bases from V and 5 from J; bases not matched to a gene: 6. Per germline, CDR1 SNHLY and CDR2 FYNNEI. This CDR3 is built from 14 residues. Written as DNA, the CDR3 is TGTGCCAGCAGTGGAGCAGGGGGCTATACTGAAGCTTTCTTT. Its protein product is CASSGAGGYTEAFF. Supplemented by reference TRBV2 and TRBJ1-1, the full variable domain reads EPEVTQTPSHQVTQMGQEVILRCVPISNHLYFYWYRQILGQKVEFLVSFYNNEISEKSEIFDDQFSVERPDGSNFTLKIRSTKLEDSAMYFCASSGAGGYTEAFFGQGTRLTVV.

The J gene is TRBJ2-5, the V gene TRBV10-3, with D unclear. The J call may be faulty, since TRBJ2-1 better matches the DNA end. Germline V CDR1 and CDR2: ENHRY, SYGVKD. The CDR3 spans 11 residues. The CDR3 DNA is TGTGCCAGCAGCCCGGCCAATGAGCAGTTCTTC. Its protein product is CASSPANEQFF.

CDR3 nucleotides: TGCAGCGTTGAGGCTAGCGGGAGGGGTATCGGGGAGCTGTTTTTT. It codes for CSVEASGRGIGELFF. The V and J genes are TRBV29-1 and TRBJ2-2; 12 bases match TRBD2. This CDR3 has 15 residues. V dropped 3 bases and J dropped 7; count of bases not matched to a gene: 6. Germline lookup yields CDR1 SQVTM and CDR2 ANQGSEA.

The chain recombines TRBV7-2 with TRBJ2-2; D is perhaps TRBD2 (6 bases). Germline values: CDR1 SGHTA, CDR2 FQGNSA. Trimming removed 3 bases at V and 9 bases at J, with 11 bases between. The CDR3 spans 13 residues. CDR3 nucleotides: TGTGCCAGCAGCTTGGAGGGGCACCGGGAGCTGTTTTTT. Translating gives CASSLEGHRELFF. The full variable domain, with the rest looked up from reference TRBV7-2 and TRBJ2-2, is GAGVSQSPSNKVTEKGKDVELRCDPISGHTALYWYRQSLGQGLEFLIYFQGNSAPDKSGLPSDRFSAERTGGSVSTLTIQRTQQEDSAVYLCASSLEGHRELFFGEGSRLTVL.

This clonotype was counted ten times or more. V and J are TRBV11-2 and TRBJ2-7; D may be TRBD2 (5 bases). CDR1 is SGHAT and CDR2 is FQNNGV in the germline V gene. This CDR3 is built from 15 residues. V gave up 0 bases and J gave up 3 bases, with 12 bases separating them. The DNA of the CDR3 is TGTGCCAGCAGCTTAGATCGGGATGGTCTCTACGAGCAGTACTTC. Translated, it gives CASSLDRDGLYEQYF. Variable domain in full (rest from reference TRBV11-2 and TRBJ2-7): EAGVAQSPRYKIIEKRQSVAFWCNPISGHATLYWYQQILGQGPKLLIQFQNNGVVDDSQLPKDRFSAERLKGVDSTLKIQPAKLEDSAVYLCASSLDRDGLYEQYFGPGTRLTVT.

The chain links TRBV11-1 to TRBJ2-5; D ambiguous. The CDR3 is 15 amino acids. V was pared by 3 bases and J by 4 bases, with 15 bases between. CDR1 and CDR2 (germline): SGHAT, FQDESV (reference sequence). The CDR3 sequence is CASSFRVSYGETQYF. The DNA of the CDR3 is TGTGCCAGCAGCTTTCGGGTATCCTATGGAGAGACCCAGTACTTC.

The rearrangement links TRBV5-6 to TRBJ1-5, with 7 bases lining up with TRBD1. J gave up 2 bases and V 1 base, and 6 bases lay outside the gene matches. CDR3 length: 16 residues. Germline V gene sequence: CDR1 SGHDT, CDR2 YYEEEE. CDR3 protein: CASSLNRGQGNQPQHF. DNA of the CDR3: TGTGCCAGCAGCTTGAACCGCGGACAGGGCAATCAGCCCCAGCATTTT. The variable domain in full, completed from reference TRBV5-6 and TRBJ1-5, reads DAGVTQSPTHLIKTRGQQVTLRCSPKSGHDTVSWYQQALGQGPQFIFQYYEEEERQRGNFPDRFSGHQFPNYSSELNVNALLLGDSALYLCASSLNRGQGNQPQHFGDGTRLSIL.

This CDR3 is CASSQDGAFLAGELFF. CDR3 DNA sequence: TGTGCCAGCAGCCAAGATGGCGCCTTTTTGGCGGGGGAGCTGTTTTTT. The rearrangement uses TRBV14 and TRBJ2-2, with no clear D. CDR1 and CDR2 (germline): SGHDN, FVKESK. The CDR3 length is 16 residues. Trimming took 0 bases from V and 8 from J, leaving 16 bases between them. The whole variable domain, filled in from reference TRBV14 and TRBJ2-2, reads EAGVTQFPSHSVIEKGQTVTLRCDPISGHDNLYWYRRVMGKEIKFLLHFVKESKQDESGMPNNRFLAERTGGTYSTLKVQPAELEDSGVYFCASSQDGAFLAGELFFGEGSRLTVL.